The 3 T cell receptor beta chains reported below all come from one sample, sequenced in a study of T-cell reconstitution after alpha-beta-depleted transplantation in children. Preparation of the TCRbeta library used unique molecular identifiers. TCRdb re-analysed the PCR reads in MiXCR, keeping a single row per CDR3 protein. This sample carries about 360,000 distinct CDR3 sequences, more than 10% of them seen once, and the ten largest clones take around 4%. Sequenced here: PBMCs, sampled from the stem cell graft. The receptors originated from a human donor who donated a stem cell graft to a child with Fanconi anemia.

This clonotype was detected a few times. The chain employs TRBV5-1 and TRBJ1-1, with 12 bases matching TRBD1. Germline V gene lookup returns CDR1 SGHRS and CDR2 YFSETQ. This CDR3 is 16 amino acids long. J gave up 3 bases and V 4 bases, and 7 bases lay outside the gene matches. The CDR3 spells CASSPAGTGGYTEAFF. In DNA, the CDR3 is TGCGCCAGCAGCCCCGCCGGGACAGGGGGCTACACTGAAGCTTTCTTT.

This sequence joins TRBV29-1 and TRBJ2-5, with D unclear. The CDR3 consists of 11 residues. V lost 0 bases to trimming and J lost 6 bases, with 5 bases between them. Germline CDR1 reads SQVTM; CDR2 reads ANQGSEA. The CDR3 nucleotides read TGCAGCGTTGAAGATTCAAAGACCCAGTACTTC. Protein product: CSVEDSKTQYF.

Ten or more counts support this clonotype. The genes are TRBV11-2 and TRBJ2-7; a weak D match, TRBD2 (5 bases). Per germline, CDR1 SGHAT and CDR2 FQNNGV. The CDR3 covers 11 residues. The ends were cut back, 5 bases at V and 11 bases at J, with 13 bases in the middle. CDR3 residues: CASSPGEMEYF. The CDR3 DNA reads TGTGCCAGCAGCCCCGGGGAAATGGAGTACTTC.